These 9 T cell receptor beta chains came from one sample sequenced in a study of T cell repertoires in cytomegalovirus infection (dated by TCRdb to between 2018 and 2021). TCRdb records Illumina HiSeq 1500 as the sequencer. The public reads were reprocessed in TCRdb via fastp at Q25 and MiXCR, keeping in-frame beta chains. CDR3 protein sequences are deduplicated, and each keeps its most common genes and DNA. The sample includes about 240,000 distinct CDR3 sequences, with around an eighth observed a single time. In total, the top ten clones hold approximately 1.6% of the sample. Sequencing input: PBMCs. These TCRs come from a human donor in good health (CMV status not recorded). Some clones in this sample may be carry-over from other donors' samples.

This clonotype showed up many times. This chain joins TRBV20-1 and TRBJ2-3; 7 nucleotides match TRBD1. Germline values: CDR1 DFQATT, CDR2 SNEGSKA (reference sequence). V lost 0 bases, J lost 1 base, and 1 base stayed unmatched. CDR3 length equals 14 residues. The CDR3 loop reads CSARDQGGTDTQYF. DNA of the CDR3: TGCAGTGCTAGAGATCAGGGGGGCACAGATACGCAGTATTTT.

The chain joins TRBV7-2 to TRBJ2-3; TRBD2 matches at 13 bases. Trimming cost V 4 bases and J 6 bases; bases outside gene matches: 13. The CDR3 runs to 18 residues. Germline CDR1 reads SGHTA; CDR2 reads FQGNSA. Here the CDR3 reads CASSSHRTSGGQGDTQYF. The CDR3 region has the DNA TGTGCCAGCAGCTCACATCGGACTAGCGGGGGTCAAGGGGATACGCAGTATTTT.

This clonotype was seen many times. A junction boundary mismatches the germline segment, possibly from a read error. The rearrangement joins TRBV12-3 or TRBV12-4 to TRBJ1-5; TRBD1 might be the D (6 bases). The CDR3 length is 15 residues. The DNA of the CDR3 is TGTGCCAGCAGATTAGGACAGAATAGCAATCAGCCCCAGCATTTT. As protein: CASRLGQNSNQPQHF.

There are a few counts of this clonotype. In nucleotides, the CDR3 is TGCGCCAGCAGCTTGGGGGATACGAACACTGAAGCTTTCTTT. Its translation: CASSLGDTNTEAFF. V is TRBV5-1 and J is TRBJ1-1, with D uncertain. Germline V gene lookup returns CDR1 SGHRS and CDR2 YFSETQ. Deletions cut 0 bases from V and 1 base from J, with 7 bases between. The CDR3 extends over 14 amino acids.

DNA of the CDR3: TGTGCCAGCAGCGATACAGGGACAGGGGCGGAAAAACTGTTTTTT. Translated: CASSDTGTGAEKLFF. The V and J genes are TRBV28 and TRBJ1-4; 10 bases match TRBD1. The CDR3 is 15 residues long. Germline V gene lookup returns CDR1 MDHEN and CDR2 SYDVKM. V lost 6 bases, J lost 8 bases, and 9 bases stayed unmatched.

This clonotype was recorded at least ten times. The chain joins TRBV28 to TRBJ1-3, with 11 bases lining up with TRBD1. Germline assignment: CDR1 MDHEN and CDR2 SYDVKM. Losses at the gene ends were 1 base for V and 0 bases for J; bases not matched to a gene: 5. The CDR3 totals 18 residues. CDR3 nucleotide sequence: TGTGCCAGCAGTTTATTGCGGACAGGGGGCCGCTCTGGAAACACCATATATTTT. It codes for CASSLLRTGGRSGNTIYF.

This clonotype appeared a few times. This CDR3 reads CASSPYRRRETQYF. CDR3 DNA: TGTGCCAGCAGTCCGTATAGGAGAAGGGAGACCCAGTACTTC. The rearrangement joins TRBV28 to TRBJ2-5; D unclear. Germline values: CDR1 MDHEN, CDR2 SYDVKM. V lost 5 bases and J lost 5, with 15 bases in between. This CDR3 region has 14 residues.

This clonotype was picked up a small number of times. The rearrangement joins TRBV12-3 or TRBV12-4 to TRBJ2-1; no clear D gene. V shed 2 bases and J shed 0 bases, with 17 bases lying between them. CDR3 length equals 18 residues. DNA of the CDR3: TGTGCCAGCAGTTTACAAGGGTCTCCCCCGAGCTCCTACAATGAGCAGTTCTTC. Protein sequence: CASSLQGSPPSSYNEQFF.

The rearrangement uses TRBV7-3 and TRBJ2-5, with 7 bases matching TRBD2. CDR1 SGHTA and CDR2 FQGTGA come from the germline V gene. The CDR3 length is 13 residues. The V segment lost 10 bases and the J segment 4 bases; nucleotides outside the gene matches: 9. In DNA form, the CDR3 reads TGTGCCACCCAGCGGGATGTGGCAGAGACCCAGTACTTC. Its translation: CATQRDVAETQYF.